The present entry profiles one T cell receptor beta chain with its context. Its antigen is not identified. The data were obtained in a study of cytomegalovirus exposure and HLA in healthy donors. Study context: There were fewer than 130 million unique TCR beta sequences, drawn from 180 million or so T cells, in an earlier analysis. Study results and limitations: An observed cluster of highly shared sequence variants was recorded as a likely sequencing artifact. Only CMV serostatus was available as immune exposure information. In a later analysis, TCR association rates varied by HLA locus: DRB1 most, HLA-C fewest.

PCR employed 60 Vbeta and 13 Jbeta primers. Repertoires were generated with immunoSEQ multiplex PCR, while TCRdb's copy carries only in-frame clones and drops some. The data hold 150,000 to 200,000 clones, with around 81% observed a single time. V shed 6 bases and J 1 base; nucleotides not matched to a gene: 11. The CDR3 loop spans 17 amino acids. The germline V gene has CDR1 KGHSH and CDR2 LQKENI. Sequencing was carried out using PBMCs. The chain is built from TRBV18 and TRBJ2-5, with 10 bases identical to TRBD2. The TCR sequence derives from a man aged 18 to 30 in good health and CMV-seronegative. CDR3 coding DNA: TGTGCCAGCTCCCCCCTAGCGGGGGCAGTCACCCAAGAGACCCAGTACTTC. Translating gives CASSPLAGAVTQETQYF.